These T cell receptor beta chains were read from a single sample in a study of blood T cell repertoires in COVID-19. Sequencing used immunoSEQ multiplex PCR; TCRdb keeps in-frame clones, though not all of them. Among under 250,000 clones, 84% were seen once, and the ten largest hold about 4.4%. Sequences were obtained from peripheral blood. These receptors all come from a man in his fifties or sixties with active or convalescent COVID-19. CDR3s include the opening cysteine and the closing phenylalanine or tryptophan. A D gene is named only where the DNA matches it firmly. Only some rows state a clone size, as once, few, many or a class for expanded clones.

cdr3_length | clone_size | j_call | v_call | d_call | cdr3_nt | cdr3_aa
13 | - | TRBJ2-1 | TRBV27 | - | TGTGCCAGCAGTGGGGACTCCCCGGGTGAGCAGTTCTTC | CASSGDSPGEQFF
13 | - | TRBJ1-5 | TRBV19 | - | TGTGCCAGTGGATTACAGGGACACCAGCCCCAGCATTTT | CASGLQGHQPQHF
13 | many | TRBJ1-1 | TRBV5-4 | - | TGTGCCAGCAGCCGGGGGGACACCGTTCGGGCTTTCTTT | CASSRGDTVRAFF
13 | - | TRBJ2-2 | TRBV5-1 | - | TGCGCCAGCAGCTTTGACTTGGCCGGGGAGCTGTTTTTT | CASSFDLAGELFF
20 | - | TRBJ2-7 | TRBV6-2/TRBV6-3 | - | TGTGCCAGCAGTTACTCGATAAGGGCTCCGGGACAACTGGGGACCTACGAGCAGTACTTC | CASSYSIRAPGQLGTYEQYF
15 | few | TRBJ1-1 | TRBV6-5 | TRBD1 | TGTGCCAGCAGTTACTCGACAGGGGGTGACACTGAAGCTTTCTTT | CASSYSTGGDTEAFF
14 | - | TRBJ1-1 | TRBV28 | TRBD1 | TGTGCCAGCAGGGATGGGACAGGGGACACTGAAGCTTTCTTT | CASRDGTGDTEAFF
15 | once | TRBJ2-2 | TRBV10-3 | - | TGTGCCATCACCGAAGTCCAGGGGGGCACCGGGGAGCTGTTTTTT | CAITEVQGGTGELFF
13 | - | TRBJ1-2 | TRBV5-5 | - | TGTGCCAGCAGCTTGGACAGGCCCTATGGCTACACCTTC | CASSLDRPYGYTF
15 | - | TRBJ2-3 | TRBV27 | TRBD1 | TGTGCCAGCAGTTCCCGACAGGGGCTTGGCGATACGCAGTATTTT | CASSSRQGLGDTQYF
17 | - | TRBJ2-6 | TRBV5-1 | - | TGCGCCAGCAGCTTGACCTCTCAGGGCTCTGGGGCCAACGTCCTGACTTTC | CASSLTSQGSGANVLTF
13 | - | TRBJ2-3 | TRBV12-3/TRBV12-4 | - | TGTGCCAGCATGCGCGGGGGCACAGATACGCAGTATTTT | CASMRGGTDTQYF
14 | - | TRBJ1-6 | TRBV5-1 | - | TGCGCCAGCAGCTTGGGTCAGGATAATTCACCCCTCCACTTT | CASSLGQDNSPLHF
14 | once | TRBJ1-2 | TRBV11-2 | TRBD1 | TGTGCCAGCAGCCCCTTGGACAGGTTTTATGGCTACACCTTC | CASSPLDRFYGYTF
14 | - | TRBJ2-2 | TRBV19 | - | TGTGCCAGTAGTATTAGCCACAACACCGGGGAGCTGTTTTTT | CASSISHNTGELFF
14 | - | TRBJ2-3 | TRBV7-2 | - | TGTGCCAGCAGCTTACATCGCGGCACAGATACGCAGTATTTT | CASSLHRGTDTQYF
13 | once | TRBJ2-3 | TRBV15 | TRBD1 | TGTGCCACCCGACAGGGTACCGCAGATACGCAGTATTTT | CATRQGTADTQYF
15 | - | TRBJ1-4 | TRBV6-6 | - | TGTGCCAGCAGTTACTCGACAGCCCCTAATGAAAAACTGTTTTTT | CASSYSTAPNEKLFF
15 | - | TRBJ1-3 | TRBV13 | - | TGTGCCAGCAGCTATCCAACGAGCTCTGGAAACACCATATATTTT | CASSYPTSSGNTIYF
17 | - | TRBJ1-3 | TRBV30 | TRBD1 | TGTGCCTGGAGTTCCGGACAGGGGAGAATCTCTGGAAATACCATATATTTT | CAWSSGQGRISGNTIYF
14 | - | TRBJ1-2 | TRBV3-1/TRBV3-2 | - | TGTGCCAGCAGCCAAGATCCCAGGAACTATGGCTACACCTTC | CASSQDPRNYGYTF
14 | once | TRBJ2-1 | TRBV7-8 | - | TGTGCCAGCAGCTTTGACGACAGGTCAGGTGAGCAGTTCTTC | CASSFDDRSGEQFF
11 | few | TRBJ2-7 | TRBV12-3/TRBV12-4 | - | TGTGCCGTATCACGGGGAGGCGAGCAGTACTTC | CAVSRGGEQYF
15 | - | TRBJ1-4 | TRBV7-9 | - | TGTGCCAGCAGCTTAGGGCAGGGGTCGAATGAAAAACTGTTTTTT | CASSLGQGSNEKLFF
18 | - | TRBJ2-3 | TRBV19 | TRBD1 | TGTGCCAGTAGTACGAGAGGACAGGGTTTAGCGGAAACAGATACGCAGTATTTT | CASSTRGQGLAETDTQYF
16 | - | TRBJ2-2 | TRBV19 | - | TGTGCCAGTAGTCCCGGGGGACTCGCGAACACCGGGGAGCTGTTTTTT | CASSPGGLANTGELFF
11 | - | TRBJ1-2 | TRBV19 | - | TGTGCCGGGAGGCAGGGAAATGGCTACACCTTC | CAGRQGNGYTF
12 | - | TRBJ2-2 | TRBV19 | - | TGTGCCAGTACGCAGATTGACGGGGAGCTGTTTTTT | CASTQIDGELFF
14 | - | TRBJ1-5 | TRBV4-2 | - | TGTGCCAGCAGCCAAGATACGGGTGGCCAGCCCCAGCATTTT | CASSQDTGGQPQHF
17 | - | TRBJ2-1 | TRBV7-9 | TRBD2 | TGTGCCAGCAGCACTCATACTAGCGGGGGGCCCTACAATGAGCAGTTCTTC | CASSTHTSGGPYNEQFF
15 | few | TRBJ2-7 | TRBV2 | - | TGTGCCAGCAGTAACCCGGGACAACGCTCCTACGAGCAGTACTTC | CASSNPGQRSYEQYF
15 | - | TRBJ1-6 | TRBV5-5 | - | TGTGCCAGCAGCTCCCTCACACAGTTTAATTCACCCCTCCACTTT | CASSSLTQFNSPLHF
14 | few | TRBJ1-6 | TRBV7-2 | - | TGTGCCAGCAGCTCCGGACAGCATAATTCACCCCTCCACTTT | CASSSGQHNSPLHF
16 | - | TRBJ2-3 | TRBV3-1/TRBV3-2 | TRBD1 | TGTGCCAGCAGACCTCTAAAGGGGGCCTACACAGATACGCAGTATTTT | CASRPLKGAYTDTQYF
14 | - | TRBJ1-5 | TRBV6-5 | - | TGTGCCAGCAGGGAGGGGACTAGCAATCAGCCCCAGCATTTT | CASREGTSNQPQHF
14 | once | TRBJ1-1 | TRBV12-5 | - | TGTGCTAGTGGTTTGTTACAGGTAGGGACTGAAGCTTTCTTT | CASGLLQVGTEAFF
12 | - | TRBJ1-1 | TRBV12-3/TRBV12-4 | - | TGTGCCAGCAGATTCGTCTACACTGAAGCTTTCTTT | CASRFVYTEAFF
13 | - | TRBJ2-4 | TRBV19 | TRBD1 | TGTGCCAGTAGTCGACAGGGCTTAAACATTCAGTACTTC | CASSRQGLNIQYF